This TCR beta chain was captured in a study of glioma-infiltrating T cells after dendritic cell vaccination. Study-level information: Patients received autologous tumor lysate-pulsed dendritic cell vaccination between about 2002 and 2013.

The method was immunoSEQ multiplex PCR; TCRdb's version includes in-frame clones alone and lacks a portion of them. This sample has roughly 50,000 clones; over 75% occur once, and the top ten carry 5% to 6.5%. Time point here: after dendritic cell vaccination, including at tumor progression/relapse. Blood PBMC samples: pre-vaccination, two weeks post third vaccination, and at tumor progression. With 9 bases removed from V and 0 bases from J, the gap between germline ends came to 12 bases. Per the germline V gene, CDR1 is MDHEN and CDR2 is SYDVKM. The CDR3 sequence is 14 residues long. The rearrangement uses TRBV28 and TRBJ2-1; no clear D. The sample was blood, taken after dendritic cell vaccination. The sequence derives from a human donor with glioblastoma. The CDR3 reads CASMIMSSYNEQFF. DNA for the CDR3: TGTGCCAGTATGATCATGAGCTCCTACAATGAGCAGTTCTTC.